One and the same sample provided the 22 T cell receptor beta chains below, sequenced in a study of blood T cell repertoires in COVID-19. This table comes from immunoSEQ multiplex PCR, and its TCRdb copy is limited to in-frame clones, with some not included. The table records about 200,000 clones, more than 80% of them present only once. Sequenced material: peripheral blood. Source of these receptors: a man aged 45-65 years with acute or convalescent COVID-19.

The gene calls are TRBV13 and TRBJ2-2; 7 nucleotides agree with TRBD2. Per the germline V gene, CDR1 is PRHDT and CDR2 is FYEKMQ (reference sequence). The CDR3 is 17 amino acids. After removal of 3 bases from V and 2 bases from J, the junction contained 9 bases not matched to a gene. The CDR3 loop reads CASSLSGTIQNTGELFF. The CDR3 nucleotides are TGTGCCAGCAGCTTGTCCGGGACTATCCAAAACACCGGGGAGCTGTTTTTT. Full variable domain (rest looked up from reference TRBV13 and TRBJ2-2): AAGVIQSPRHLIKEKRETATLKCYPIPRHDTVYWYQQGPGQDPQFLISFYEKMQSDKGSIPDRFSAQQFSDYHSELNMSSLELGDSALYFCASSLSGTIQNTGELFFGEGSRLTVL.

The chain links TRBV19 to TRBJ1-1; 7 bases map to TRBD1. The germline V gene has CDR1 LNHDA and CDR2 SQIVND (reference sequence). CDR3 length: 13 residues. V gave up 4 bases and J gave up 4 bases; unmatched junction bases: 3. CDR3 sequence (DNA): TGTGCCAGTAGTACCCAGGGGGGCACTGAAGCTTTCTTT. Its translation: CASSTQGGTEAFF.

V usage is TRBV27 and J usage is TRBJ1-5; D might be TRBD1 (5 bases). The CDR3 runs 13 residues. The germline V gene encodes CDR1 MNHEY and CDR2 SMNVEV (reference sequence). V lost 6 bases and J lost 2, with 8 bases in between. The CDR3 loop is CASSTQGNQPQHF. The DNA for the CDR3 is TGTGCCAGCAGCACACAGGGCAATCAGCCCCAGCATTTT.

This CDR3 is CAISVGLSYEQYF. The CDR3 nucleotides read TGTGCCATCAGTGTCGGACTATCCTACGAGCAGTACTTC. The chain links TRBV10-3 to TRBJ2-7; D may be TRBD2 (6 bases). V was pared by 4 bases and J by 1 base, with 8 bases between. Looked up from germline, CDR1 is ENHRY and CDR2 is SYGVKD. The CDR3 is made up of 13 amino acids.

V and J are TRBV12-1 and TRBJ2-2; no check of the table's D call, TRBD1, against the DNA was made. TRBV12-1 is an annotated pseudogene. The CDR3 spans 14 residues. The CDR3 spells CASRGPHATGELFF. The CDR3 DNA sequence: TGTGCCAGCAGGGGCCCACACGCCACCGGGGAGCTGTTTTTT.

The rearrangement joins TRBV28 to TRBJ1-2; D call uncertain. V lost 1 base and J 0 bases, leaving 12 bases between the germline ends. The CDR3 is made up of 16 amino acids. The germline V gene has CDR1 MDHEN and CDR2 SYDVKM. The CDR3 sequence: CASSLLGSGANYGYTF. The CDR3 DNA sequence: TGTGCCAGCAGTTTATTGGGATCGGGAGCTAACTATGGCTACACCTTC.

The CDR3: CASRGQGNTGELFF. The CDR3 DNA sequence: TGTGCCAGCAGAGGTCAGGGGAACACCGGGGAGCTGTTTTTT. V gene TRBV2 combines with J gene TRBJ2-2; TRBD1 is a possible D gene (5 bases). V shed 6 bases and J shed 1 base, with 9 bases lying between them. There are 14 residues in the CDR3. The V gene's germline CDR1 is SNHLY and CDR2 FYNNEI.

V gene TRBV4-2 combines with J gene TRBJ1-3, with D possibly matching TRBD1 (5 bases). The CDR3 length is 20 residues. Germline CDR1 LGHNA, CDR2 YNFKEQ. V was cut by 2 bases and J by 0 bases, with 23 bases left in between. CDR3 in amino acids: CASSQTYLVSGTVSGNTIYF. The CDR3 region has the DNA TGTGCCAGCAGCCAAACTTACTTAGTTTCCGGGACTGTCTCTGGAAACACCATATATTTT.

The chain employs TRBV28 and TRBJ1-3; 9 bases are shared with TRBD1. V shed 5 bases, J shed 6 bases, and the junction held 26 bases outside the gene matches. Germline assignment: CDR1 MDHEN and CDR2 SYDVKM. The CDR3 has 21 residues. CDR3 loop: CASSPVWTGDLLRAVENTIYF. In DNA, the CDR3 is TGTGCCAGCAGTCCAGTTTGGACAGGGGACCTGCTTCGCGCGGTGGAAAACACCATATATTTT.

The chain has TRBV28 and TRBJ2-1; D is uncertain. V was cut by 5 bases and J by 5 bases, with 10 bases left in between. The CDR3 sequence is 13 residues long. The V gene's germline CDR1 is MDHEN and CDR2 SYDVKM. The CDR3 protein is CASSATNNNEQFF. The CDR3 nucleotides read TGTGCCAGCAGTGCCACAAATAACAATGAGCAGTTCTTC.

The gene calls are TRBV6-2 or TRBV6-3 and TRBJ2-2; TRBD2 is a possible D gene (7 bases). The CDR3 is 16 amino acids. Germline V CDR1 and CDR2: MNHEY, SVGEGT. V was pared by 2 bases and J by 1 base, with 11 bases between. CDR3 residues: CASSYRGGRNTGELFF. The CDR3 coding sequence is TGTGCCAGCAGTTACAGGGGGGGGCGGAACACCGGGGAGCTGTTTTTT.

The genes are TRBV18 and TRBJ1-2, with a possible D match to TRBD1 (5 bases). The CDR3 sequence is 13 residues long. With 1 base removed from V and 6 bases from J, the gap between germline ends came to 9 bases. Looked up from germline, CDR1 is KGHSH and CDR2 is LQKENI. The DNA for the CDR3 is TGTGCCAGCTCACCACGGCAGGGAAATGGCTACACCTTC. This gives the protein CASSPRQGNGYTF.

Turning to this clone: This likely came from a read error, as a far larger clone is one base away. This rearrangement joins TRBV5-4 to TRBJ1-1; D gene ambiguous. The V end was cut by 1 base, the J end by 0 bases, with 4 bases between. The CDR3 covers 13 residues. Germline V gives CDR1 SGHNT, CDR2 YYREEE (reference sequence). Here the CDR3 reads CASSLTVNTEAFF. The DNA for the CDR3 is TGTGCCAGCAGCTTGACAGTGAACACTGAAGCTTTCTTT.

In this sample, this clone turned up a few times. This chain links TRBV6-5 with TRBJ1-2, with 11 bases matching TRBD1. V dropped 2 bases and J dropped 4; count of bases not matched to a gene: 6. This CDR3 has 16 residues. The germline V gene encodes CDR1 MNHEY and CDR2 SVGAGI. CDR3 sequence reads: CASSYVRTGGGYGYTF. In nucleotides, the CDR3 is TGTGCCAGCAGTTACGTCAGGACAGGGGGCGGCTATGGCTACACCTTC.

This chain uses TRBV30 with TRBJ2-5; no firm D call. V lost 3 bases and J 9 bases, leaving 17 bases between the germline ends. The CDR3 has 13 amino acids. CDR1 is GTSNPN and CDR2 is SVGIG in the germline V gene (reference sequence). The CDR3 loop is CAWRMAAAAAQYF. CDR3 bases: TGTGCCTGGAGAATGGCGGCTGCGGCGGCCCAGTACTTC.

This clone was observed a handful of times. The J gene is TRBJ1-4, the V gene TRBV14; D is unclear. Germline CDR1 and CDR2: SGHDN and FVKESK. This CDR3 region has 13 residues. The V end was cut by 4 bases, the J end by 4 bases, with 7 bases between. CDR3 in amino acids: CASSLYFNEKLFF. The CDR3 region has the DNA TGTGCCAGCAGCCTCTACTTTAATGAAAAACTGTTTTTT.

This sequence joins TRBV7-2 and TRBJ1-5, with D hard to call. From germline, CDR1 is SGHTA and CDR2 FQGNSA. V was pared by 1 base and J by 7 bases, with 17 bases between. This CDR3 is built from 16 residues. CDR3 nucleotides: TGTGCCAGCAGCTTAGGATCGGGAAGTGGGTCCCAGCCCCAGCATTTT. It codes for CASSLGSGSGSQPQHF.

The chain has TRBV24-1 and TRBJ2-2, with a tentative D call TRBD1 (7 bases). Trimming removed 0 bases at V and 6 bases at J, with 10 bases between. The germline gives CDR1 KGHDR, CDR2 SFDVKD. The CDR3 runs to 15 residues. The chain's CDR3 is CATSDLDREAGELFF. CDR3 coding DNA: TGTGCCACCAGTGATTTGGACAGGGAGGCCGGGGAGCTGTTTTTT.

This clone showed up just a few times. This chain links TRBV4-2 with TRBJ2-7; 14 positions agree with TRBD2. Trimming removed 4 bases from V and 5 bases from J; junction bases left unmatched: 4. Germline V lookup: CDR1 LGHNA, CDR2 YNFKEQ. The CDR3 has 15 amino acids. In DNA, the CDR3 is TGTGCCAGCAGCCGGGGACTAGCGGGAGAACACGAGCAGTACTTC. Encoded protein: CASSRGLAGEHEQYF.

V is TRBV2 and J is TRBJ2-1, with D possibly being TRBD1 (6 bases). Germline loops: CDR1 SNHLY, CDR2 FYNNEI. Trimming removed 1 base from V and 8 bases from J, with 9 bases in between. The CDR3 length is 13 residues. The CDR3 is CASSEVGADEQFF. In DNA form, the CDR3 reads TGTGCCAGCAGTGAAGTGGGGGCGGATGAGCAGTTCTTC.

This rearrangement joins TRBV6-2 or TRBV6-3 to TRBJ1-5; 7 positions agree with TRBD1. V was pared by 2 bases and J by 3 bases, with 1 base of the junction left unmatched. The CDR3 contains 14 residues. Per germline, CDR1 MNHEY and CDR2 SVGEGT. CDR3 nucleotide sequence: TGTGCCAGCAGTTACGACAGGGACAATCAGCCCCAGCATTTT. It yields the protein CASSYDRDNQPQHF.

This clone has a single count. V gene TRBV28 combines with J gene TRBJ1-1; D is perhaps TRBD1 (5 bases). Germline V gene data show CDR1 as MDHEN and CDR2 as SYDVKM. Trimming removed 6 bases from V and 8 bases from J, with 13 bases in between. The CDR3 is 12 amino acids. The CDR3 loop reads CASSQQASEAFF. The CDR3, as DNA: TGTGCCAGCAGCCAACAGGCCTCCGAAGCTTTCTTT.